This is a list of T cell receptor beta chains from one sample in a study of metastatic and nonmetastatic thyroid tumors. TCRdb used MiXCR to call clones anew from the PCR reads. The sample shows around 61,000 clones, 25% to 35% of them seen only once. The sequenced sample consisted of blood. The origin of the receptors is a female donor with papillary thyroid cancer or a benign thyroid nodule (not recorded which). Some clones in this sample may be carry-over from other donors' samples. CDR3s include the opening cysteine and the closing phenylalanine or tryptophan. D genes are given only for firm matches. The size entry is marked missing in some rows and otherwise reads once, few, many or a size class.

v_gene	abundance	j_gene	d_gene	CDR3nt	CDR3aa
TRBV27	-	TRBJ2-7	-	TGTGCCAGCAGTTTATCTCTTTGGTCCTACGAGCAGTACTTC	CASSLSLWSYEQYF
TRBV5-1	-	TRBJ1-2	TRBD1	TGCGCCGGCAGCTTGGGACAGGGGAATTCGCCGACCTATGGCTACACCTTC	CAGSLGQGNSPTYGYTF
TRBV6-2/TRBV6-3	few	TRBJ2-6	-	TGTGCCAGCAGTTTGTTTGGGACCGTCTCTGGGGCCAACGTCCTGACTTTC	CASSLFGTVSGANVLTF
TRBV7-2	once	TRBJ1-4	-	TGTGCCAGCAGCTTAACGGGGACAAAAGGTGAAAAACTGTTTTTT	CASSLTGTKGEKLFF
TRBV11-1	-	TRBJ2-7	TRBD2	TGTGCCAGCAGCTTAGACCTCGGGAGTGTAGATAGCGGGAGCTACGAGCAGTACTTC	CASSLDLGSVDSGSYEQYF
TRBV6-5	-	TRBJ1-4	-	TGTGCCAGCAGCTCTCTAGGAAAACTGTTTTTT	CASSSLGKLFF
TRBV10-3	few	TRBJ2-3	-	TGTGCCATCAGCGACACCACCACAGATACGCAGTATTTT	CAISDTTTDTQYF
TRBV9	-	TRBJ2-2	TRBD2	TGTGCCAGCAGCGTGAGACTAGCGGGAGTGGGAGATAACACCGGGGAGCTGTTTTTT	CASSVRLAGVGDNTGELFF
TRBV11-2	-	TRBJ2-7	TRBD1	TGTGCCAGCAGCTTCGCAGGGGGCTCCTACGAGCAGTACTTC	CASSFAGGSYEQYF
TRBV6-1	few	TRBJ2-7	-	TGTGCCAGCAGTGAAATTCAGGGAAGGGGGGAGCAGTACTTC	CASSEIQGRGEQYF
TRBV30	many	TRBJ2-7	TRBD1	TGTGCCTGGAGTCCATGGACAGGGTATGACGAGCAGTACTTC	CAWSPWTGYDEQYF
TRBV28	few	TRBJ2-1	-	TGTGTCAGCAGGAACCTTAACTCCTACGATGAGCAGTTCTTC	CVSRNLNSYDEQFF
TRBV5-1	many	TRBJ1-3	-	TGCGCCAGCAGCATCGAACAGGTCACCTCTGGAAACACCATATATTTT	CASSIEQVTSGNTIYF
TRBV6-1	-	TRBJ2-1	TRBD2	TGTGCCAGCAGTACGACTAGCGGGAGGGCCGGTGATCAGTTCTTC	CASSTTSGRAGDQFF
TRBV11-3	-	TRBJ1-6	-	TGTGCCAGCAGCCTCTATAATTCACCCCTCCACTTT	CASSLYNSPLHF
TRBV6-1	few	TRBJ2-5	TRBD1	TGTGCCAGCAGTCAATTACGGACAGGGCTGAGGGGAGAGACCCAGTACTTC	CASSQLRTGLRGETQYF
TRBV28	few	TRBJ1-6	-	TGTCCTCACCCCAGGTTCTCTTATTCACCCCTCCACTTT	CPHPRFSYSPLHF
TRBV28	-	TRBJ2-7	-	TGTGCCAGCAGTCTTAGGGGCGGCGAGCAGTACTTC	CASSLRGGEQYF
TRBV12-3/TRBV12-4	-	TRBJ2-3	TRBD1	TGTGCCAGCAGTTTAGTCCAGGGGGCAGATACGCAGTATTTT	CASSLVQGADTQYF
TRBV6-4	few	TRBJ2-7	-	TGTGCCAGCAGTGCGGAGACAGGTTTCACCTACGAGCAGTACTTC	CASSAETGFTYEQYF
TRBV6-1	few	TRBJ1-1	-	TGTGCCAGCAGTGACAGGGTTACTGAAGCTTTCTTT	CASSDRVTEAFF
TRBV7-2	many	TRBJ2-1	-	TGTGCCAGCAGCTTAGTAGCCACCTCCTACAATGAGCAGTTCTTC	CASSLVATSYNEQFF
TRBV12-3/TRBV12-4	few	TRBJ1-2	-	TGTGCCAGCAGGGATCGGGGCGACTATGGCTACACCTTC	CASRDRGDYGYTF
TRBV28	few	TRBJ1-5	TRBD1	TGTGCCAGCAGTTCCAGACAGGGGAATCAGCCCCAGCATTTT	CASSSRQGNQPQHF
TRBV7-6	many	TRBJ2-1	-	TGTGCCAGCAGTTCGAGTGGGTGGGAGGCAGGTGAGCAGTTCTTC	CASSSSGWEAGEQFF